The rows below give T cell receptor beta chains drawn from one sample of a study of blood T cell repertoires in COVID-19. Only in-frame clones appear in the TCRdb table, and some are missing; sequencing was by immunoSEQ multiplex PCR. The table lists about 240,000 clones, around 85% of them singletons. Sequencing was performed on peripheral blood. The receptors here all came from a man in his 60s with acute or convalescent COVID-19. Each CDR3 is given with its conserved first and last residue. Each record gives: D gene, clone size, V gene, J gene, CDR3 DNA, CDR3 protein. A D gene is named only where the DNA matches it firmly. Size is omitted from some rows. Given values are once, few, many or a class for expanded clones.

D gene: -; clone size: -; V gene: TRBV9; J gene: TRBJ1-4; CDR3 DNA: TGTGCCAGCAGCCAAGAGTTGGCGGGGGAAAAACTGTTTTTT; CDR3 protein: CASSQELAGEKLFF
D gene: -; clone size: -; V gene: TRBV7-2; J gene: TRBJ2-2; CDR3 DNA: TGTGCCAGCAGCTTAACCGACAGCAACACCGGGGAGCTGTTTTTT; CDR3 protein: CASSLTDSNTGELFF
D gene: TRBD2; clone size: -; V gene: TRBV11-1; J gene: TRBJ2-1; CDR3 DNA: TGTGCCAGCAGCTTTGGCGGGAGGGATGAGCAGTTCTTC; CDR3 protein: CASSFGGRDEQFF
D gene: -; clone size: -; V gene: TRBV7-2; J gene: TRBJ1-6; CDR3 DNA: TGTGCCAGCAGCTCCCGGACAGCCCTTCGCTCCTATAATTCACCCCTCCACTTT; CDR3 protein: CASSSRTALRSYNSPLHF
D gene: -; clone size: few; V gene: TRBV30; J gene: TRBJ2-7; CDR3 DNA: TGTGCCTGGGGTTCAGGGGACCGCAGCTCCTACGAGCAGTACTTC; CDR3 protein: CAWGSGDRSSYEQYF
D gene: TRBD1; clone size: once; V gene: TRBV19; J gene: TRBJ2-7; CDR3 DNA: TGTGCCAGTAGTACAAGACAGGGGGGCTACGAGCAGTACTTC; CDR3 protein: CASSTRQGGYEQYF
D gene: TRBD1; clone size: -; V gene: TRBV2; J gene: TRBJ2-5; CDR3 DNA: TGTGCCAGCAGAGCTGACAGGGGGGAGACCCAGTACTTC; CDR3 protein: CASRADRGETQYF
D gene: TRBD1; clone size: -; V gene: TRBV5-5; J gene: TRBJ1-2; CDR3 DNA: TGTGCCAGCAGCTTGGAAGGGACAGGGCCTATCTATGGCTACACCTTC; CDR3 protein: CASSLEGTGPIYGYTF
D gene: TRBD1; clone size: -; V gene: TRBV7-2; J gene: TRBJ1-2; CDR3 DNA: TGTGCCAGCAGCTCCCTCGCAGTGACAGGGAATGGCTACACCTTC; CDR3 protein: CASSSLAVTGNGYTF
D gene: TRBD1; clone size: -; V gene: TRBV4-2; J gene: TRBJ1-2; CDR3 DNA: TGTGCCAGCAGCCCAAGGACAGGGGTTGGGGACTATGGCTACACCTTC; CDR3 protein: CASSPRTGVGDYGYTF
D gene: TRBD2; clone size: once; V gene: TRBV10-3; J gene: TRBJ2-2; CDR3 DNA: TGTGCCATCGGACTAGCGGGTAACACCGGGGAGCTGTTTTTT; CDR3 protein: CAIGLAGNTGELFF
D gene: -; clone size: -; V gene: TRBV5-4; J gene: TRBJ2-5; CDR3 DNA: TGTGCCAGCAGCTTACAGGGCGGTGGAGAGACCCAGTACTTC; CDR3 protein: CASSLQGGGETQYF
D gene: -; clone size: -; V gene: TRBV5-1; J gene: TRBJ1-1; CDR3 DNA: TGCGCCAGCAGCCAAAATCTCGACAGGCGGAACACTGAAGCTTTCTTT; CDR3 protein: CASSQNLDRRNTEAFF
D gene: -; clone size: -; V gene: TRBV28; J gene: TRBJ1-1; CDR3 DNA: TGTGCCAGCAGTTTTTCGGGGACTTCGTTAATCAACACTGAAGCTTTCTTT; CDR3 protein: CASSFSGTSLINTEAFF
D gene: -; clone size: -; V gene: TRBV18; J gene: TRBJ2-7; CDR3 DNA: TGTGCCAGCTCCCCTAGTAGTCCGACCTCCTACGAGCAGTACTTC; CDR3 protein: CASSPSSPTSYEQYF
D gene: -; clone size: -; V gene: TRBV2; J gene: TRBJ2-7; CDR3 DNA: TGTGCCAGCATCCCTACCCCGTCCGGGACCTACGAGCAGTACTTC; CDR3 protein: CASIPTPSGTYEQYF
D gene: -; clone size: -; V gene: TRBV28; J gene: TRBJ1-4; CDR3 DNA: TGTGCCAGCAGCAGGGAAAAACTGTTTTTT; CDR3 protein: CASSREKLFF
D gene: -; clone size: -; V gene: TRBV3-1/TRBV3-2; J gene: TRBJ1-3; CDR3 DNA: TGTGCCAGCAGCCGGAGGAGGGGTACTGGAAACACCATATATTTT; CDR3 protein: CASSRRRGTGNTIYF
D gene: -; clone size: -; V gene: TRBV6-5; J gene: TRBJ2-2; CDR3 DNA: TGTGCCAGCAGTTACGACAGCGTCACCGGGGAGCTGTTTTTT; CDR3 protein: CASSYDSVTGELFF
D gene: TRBD1; clone size: -; V gene: TRBV9; J gene: TRBJ2-2; CDR3 DNA: TGTGCCAGCAGCGGACGGGACAGGGGGACCGGGGAGCTGTTTTTT; CDR3 protein: CASSGRDRGTGELFF
D gene: TRBD1; clone size: -; V gene: TRBV15; J gene: TRBJ1-1; CDR3 DNA: TGTGCCACCAGCAGAGATCCCGGACAGGGCACTGAAGCTTTCTTT; CDR3 protein: CATSRDPGQGTEAFF
D gene: -; clone size: -; V gene: TRBV7-8; J gene: TRBJ1-3; CDR3 DNA: TGTGCCAGCAGCTCAGGGGTTGGAAACACCATATATTTT; CDR3 protein: CASSSGVGNTIYF
D gene: TRBD1; clone size: -; V gene: TRBV5-1; J gene: TRBJ1-4; CDR3 DNA: TGCGCCAGCAGCTTGGTGGGACAGGGGAAGGAAAAACTGTTTTTT; CDR3 protein: CASSLVGQGKEKLFF
D gene: -; clone size: -; V gene: TRBV5-8; J gene: TRBJ2-1; CDR3 DNA: TGTGCCAGCAACCCCCAAGGGAGAGGAGAAGTAGAGCAGTTCTTC; CDR3 protein: CASNPQGRGEVEQFF
D gene: -; clone size: once; V gene: TRBV4-3; J gene: TRBJ2-1; CDR3 DNA: TGCGCCAGCAGCCAAGAGGGGGCCGGGGAGCAGTTCTTC; CDR3 protein: CASSQEGAGEQFF
D gene: TRBD2; clone size: -; V gene: TRBV6-6; J gene: TRBJ2-7; CDR3 DNA: TGTGCCAGCAGTACAGCGGGAGGGCCCTCGGGCGAGCAGTACTTC; CDR3 protein: CASSTAGGPSGEQYF
D gene: TRBD2; clone size: -; V gene: TRBV6-5; J gene: TRBJ2-5; CDR3 DNA: TGTGCCAGCAGTTTTCTAGCGGGAGGTCCGGGAGAGACCCAGTACTTC; CDR3 protein: CASSFLAGGPGETQYF
D gene: -; clone size: once; V gene: TRBV5-1; J gene: TRBJ1-2; CDR3 DNA: TGCGCCAGCAGCTTGGGGATGGGCAACAACTATGGCTACACCTTC; CDR3 protein: CASSLGMGNNYGYTF
D gene: -; clone size: -; V gene: TRBV7-3; J gene: TRBJ2-7; CDR3 DNA: TGTGCCAGCAGCTTACAAGGGGGAGACGAGCAGTACTTC; CDR3 protein: CASSLQGGDEQYF
D gene: TRBD2; clone size: -; V gene: TRBV27; J gene: TRBJ2-5; CDR3 DNA: TGTGCCAGCGGGACTAGCGGGAGTCAGACCCAGTACTTC; CDR3 protein: CASGTSGSQTQYF
D gene: TRBD2; clone size: -; V gene: TRBV9; J gene: TRBJ2-7; CDR3 DNA: TGTGCCAGCAGCGGCAAGGGAGGGAACTACGAGCAGTACTTC; CDR3 protein: CASSGKGGNYEQYF
D gene: TRBD2; clone size: -; V gene: TRBV28; J gene: TRBJ2-7; CDR3 DNA: TGTGCCAGCACTACTAGCGGCTCCTACGAGCAGTACTTC; CDR3 protein: CASTTSGSYEQYF
D gene: -; clone size: -; V gene: TRBV11-2; J gene: TRBJ1-2; CDR3 DNA: TGTGCCAGCAGCCTACCCCGGGAGGGACGCAACGGTTACTATGGCTACACCTTC; CDR3 protein: CASSLPREGRNGYYGYTF
D gene: TRBD2; clone size: -; V gene: TRBV16; J gene: TRBJ2-5; CDR3 DNA: TGTGCCAGCAGCCCCGTTGGGACTAAGTACGAGACCCAGTACTTC; CDR3 protein: CASSPVGTKYETQYF
D gene: TRBD1; clone size: -; V gene: TRBV27; J gene: TRBJ2-7; CDR3 DNA: TGTGCCAGCACCTCACCGGGACAGGGGGTTTACGAGCAGTACTTC; CDR3 protein: CASTSPGQGVYEQYF
D gene: TRBD1; clone size: -; V gene: TRBV7-2; J gene: TRBJ1-2; CDR3 DNA: TGTGCCAGCAGCCCTAGGACAGGGGGCTATGGCTACACCTTC; CDR3 protein: CASSPRTGGYGYTF
D gene: -; clone size: -; V gene: TRBV6-5; J gene: TRBJ2-5; CDR3 DNA: TGTGCCAGCAGTTCCCCAAGGACAGCCCAAGAGACCCAGTACTTC; CDR3 protein: CASSSPRTAQETQYF
D gene: -; clone size: -; V gene: TRBV2; J gene: TRBJ1-1; CDR3 DNA: TGTGCCAGCAGTGACCCGGCAGGGGATATTCGAGCTTTCTTT; CDR3 protein: CASSDPAGDIRAFF
D gene: -; clone size: -; V gene: TRBV5-1; J gene: TRBJ2-5; CDR3 DNA: TGCGCCAGCAGGACAGCCCAAGAGACCCAGTACTTC; CDR3 protein: CASRTAQETQYF
D gene: -; clone size: once; V gene: TRBV6-5; J gene: TRBJ2-7; CDR3 DNA: TGTGCCAGCAGCTTGACCGGGTTAGGCTACGAGCAGTACTTC; CDR3 protein: CASSLTGLGYEQYF
D gene: TRBD2; clone size: few; V gene: TRBV3-1/TRBV3-2; J gene: TRBJ2-7; CDR3 DNA: TGTGCCAGCAGCCAAGATTCGACTAGCGGGAGGATTGACTACGAGCAGTACTTC; CDR3 protein: CASSQDSTSGRIDYEQYF
D gene: -; clone size: -; V gene: TRBV5-1; J gene: TRBJ1-2; CDR3 DNA: TGCGCCAGCAGCTTCGGTGGAGCTTATGGCTACACCTTC; CDR3 protein: CASSFGGAYGYTF
D gene: TRBD1; clone size: -; V gene: TRBV5-1; J gene: TRBJ1-1; CDR3 DNA: TGCGCCAGCAGACCCGGGACAGTAAACACTGAAGCTTTCTTT; CDR3 protein: CASRPGTVNTEAFF
D gene: TRBD2; clone size: once; V gene: TRBV9; J gene: TRBJ2-5; CDR3 DNA: TGTGCCAGCAGCGGAGGTGGAACTAGCGGGAGGGCGCCCCCAGAGACCCAGTACTTC; CDR3 protein: CASSGGGTSGRAPPETQYF
D gene: TRBD1; clone size: -; V gene: TRBV13; J gene: TRBJ1-1; CDR3 DNA: TGTGCCAGCAGCTCCGGGGACAGGGTGGTCACTGAAGCTTTCTTT; CDR3 protein: CASSSGDRVVTEAFF
D gene: -; clone size: -; V gene: TRBV5-1; J gene: TRBJ2-7; CDR3 DNA: TGCGCCAGCAGCTTGGGGCAGCGTACCTACGAGCAGTACTTC; CDR3 protein: CASSLGQRTYEQYF
D gene: -; clone size: -; V gene: TRBV19; J gene: TRBJ1-1; CDR3 DNA: TGTGCCAGTAATTTGCCCAACAGGGCCTCGAACACTGAAGCTTTCTTT; CDR3 protein: CASNLPNRASNTEAFF
D gene: -; clone size: once; V gene: TRBV9; J gene: TRBJ2-2; CDR3 DNA: TGTGCCAGCAGCGTAGCCGGGAGTCCCCACGGGGAGCTGTTTTTT; CDR3 protein: CASSVAGSPHGELFF
D gene: TRBD2; clone size: -; V gene: TRBV11-2; J gene: TRBJ2-7; CDR3 DNA: TGTGCCAGCAGCTTAGGCCCGGGGGGTGCCTACGAGCAGTACTTC; CDR3 protein: CASSLGPGGAYEQYF
D gene: TRBD1; clone size: -; V gene: TRBV7-2; J gene: TRBJ1-2; CDR3 DNA: TGTGCCAGCAGCGAGACAGGGAGATATGGCTACACCTTC; CDR3 protein: CASSETGRYGYTF
D gene: TRBD2; clone size: -; V gene: TRBV4-3; J gene: TRBJ2-1; CDR3 DNA: TGCGCCAGCAGCCAAGATTGGGACTACTCGAATGAGCAGTTCTTC; CDR3 protein: CASSQDWDYSNEQFF
D gene: TRBD1; clone size: -; V gene: TRBV18; J gene: TRBJ1-2; CDR3 DNA: TGTGCCAGCTCACTTCCGGGACAGGCGATGTATGGCTACACCTTC; CDR3 protein: CASSLPGQAMYGYTF
D gene: -; clone size: -; V gene: TRBV11-3; J gene: TRBJ1-2; CDR3 DNA: TGTGCCAGCAGTATGTCCCCGACAGAATACTATGGCTACACCTTC; CDR3 protein: CASSMSPTEYYGYTF
D gene: -; clone size: -; V gene: TRBV6-5; J gene: TRBJ1-4; CDR3 DNA: TGTGCCAGCAGTTGGGCTTACAGGAATGAAAAACTGTTTTTT; CDR3 protein: CASSWAYRNEKLFF
D gene: -; clone size: -; V gene: TRBV30; J gene: TRBJ1-3; CDR3 DNA: TGTGCCTGGAGTGCGGCGGGGGACGGAAACACCATATATTTT; CDR3 protein: CAWSAAGDGNTIYF